This T cell receptor (beta chain) was identified during a study of CD8 T cells in ankylosing spondylitis. The study's findings and limits: In ankylosing spondylitis patients, matched synovial fluid reportedly showed significant enrichment of disease-linked clones.

TCRdb re-called the 5' RACE reads with MiXCR, one entry per CDR3 protein. This sample has about 300,000 distinct CDR3 sequences, with more than 9% found just once. Concerning this clonotype: Its antigen remains unknown.

The CDR3 contains 17 residues. The junction had 6 bases not matched to a gene; V was cut back by 1 base and J by 0 bases. Germline CDR1 and CDR2: LGHNA and YSLEER. This clonotype was sampled from a female donor with ankylosing spondylitis or in good health (not recorded which). The chain is built from TRBV4-3 and TRBJ2-4, with 7 positions matching TRBD2. Sample: blood, either unsorted or a sorted T cell fraction (not recorded which). The CDR3 region is CASSQGEGKLAKNIQYF. CDR3 bases: TGCGCCAGCAGCCAAGGGGAGGGCAAACTAGCCAAAAACATTCAGTACTTC.